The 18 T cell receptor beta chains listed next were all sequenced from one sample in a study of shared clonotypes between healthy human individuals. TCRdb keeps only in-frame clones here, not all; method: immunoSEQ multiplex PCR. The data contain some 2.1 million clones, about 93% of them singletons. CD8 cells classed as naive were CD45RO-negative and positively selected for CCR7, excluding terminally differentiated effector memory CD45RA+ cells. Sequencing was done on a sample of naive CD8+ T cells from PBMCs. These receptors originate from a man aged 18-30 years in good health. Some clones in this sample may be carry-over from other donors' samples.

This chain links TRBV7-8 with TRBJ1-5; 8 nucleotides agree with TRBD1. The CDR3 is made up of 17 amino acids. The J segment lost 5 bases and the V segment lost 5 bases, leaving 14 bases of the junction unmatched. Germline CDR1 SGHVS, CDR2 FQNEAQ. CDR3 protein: CASSPWTGRNSDQPQHF. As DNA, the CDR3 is TGTGCCAGCAGCCCCTGGACAGGGAGAAATTCGGATCAGCCCCAGCATTTT.

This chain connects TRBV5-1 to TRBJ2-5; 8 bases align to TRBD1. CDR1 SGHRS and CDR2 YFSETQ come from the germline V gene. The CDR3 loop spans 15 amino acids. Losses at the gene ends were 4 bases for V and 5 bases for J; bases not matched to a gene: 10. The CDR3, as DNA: TGCGCCAGCAGCCTGAGTGCAGGGGGCGACGAGACCCAGTACTTC. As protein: CASSLSAGGDETQYF.

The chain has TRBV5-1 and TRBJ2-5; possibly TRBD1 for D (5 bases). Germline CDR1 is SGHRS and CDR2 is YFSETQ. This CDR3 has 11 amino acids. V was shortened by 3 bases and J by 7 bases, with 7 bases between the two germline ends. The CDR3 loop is CASSWGWTQYF. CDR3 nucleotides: TGCGCCAGCAGCTGGGGCTGGACCCAGTACTTC.

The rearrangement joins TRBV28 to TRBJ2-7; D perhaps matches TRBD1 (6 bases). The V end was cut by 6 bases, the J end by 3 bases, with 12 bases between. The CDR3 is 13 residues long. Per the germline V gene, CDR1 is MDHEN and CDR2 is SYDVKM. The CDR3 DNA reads TGTGCCAGCAGGCTCAGGGGAAGCTACGAGCAGTACTTC. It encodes CASRLRGSYEQYF.

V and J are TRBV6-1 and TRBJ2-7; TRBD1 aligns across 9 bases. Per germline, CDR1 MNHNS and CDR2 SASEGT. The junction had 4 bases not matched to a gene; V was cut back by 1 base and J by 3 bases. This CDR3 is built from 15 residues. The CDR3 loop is CASSEEGQGNYEQYF. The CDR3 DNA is TGTGCCAGCAGTGAAGAGGGACAGGGAAACTACGAGCAGTACTTC.

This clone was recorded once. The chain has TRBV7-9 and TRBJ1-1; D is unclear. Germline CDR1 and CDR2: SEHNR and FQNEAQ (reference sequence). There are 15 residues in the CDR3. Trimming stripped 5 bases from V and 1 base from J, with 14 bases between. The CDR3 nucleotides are TGTGCCAGCAGCCCCTTAAGGGCAGAGAACACTGAAGCTTTCTTT. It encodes CASSPLRAENTEAFF.

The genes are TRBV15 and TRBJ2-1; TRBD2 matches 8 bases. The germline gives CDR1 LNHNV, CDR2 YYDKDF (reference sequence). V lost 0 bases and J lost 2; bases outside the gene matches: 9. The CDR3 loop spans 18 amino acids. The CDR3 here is CATSRDGLTSDTYNEQFF. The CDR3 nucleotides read TGTGCCACCAGCAGAGACGGGCTGACTAGCGACACCTACAATGAGCAGTTCTTC. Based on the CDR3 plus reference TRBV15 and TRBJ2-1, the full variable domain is DAMVIQNPRYQVTQFGKPVTLSCSQTLNHNVMYWYQQKSSQAPKLLFHYYDKDFNNEADTPDNFQSRRPNTSFCFLDIRSPGLGDTAMYLCATSRDGLTSDTYNEQFFGPGTRLTVL.

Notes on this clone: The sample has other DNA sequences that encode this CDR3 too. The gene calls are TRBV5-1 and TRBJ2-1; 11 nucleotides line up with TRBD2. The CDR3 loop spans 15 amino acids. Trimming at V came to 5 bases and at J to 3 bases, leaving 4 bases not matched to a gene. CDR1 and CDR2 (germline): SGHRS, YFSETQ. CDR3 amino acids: CASSSGLAGYNEQFF. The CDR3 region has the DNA TGCGCCAGCAGTTCCGGACTAGCGGGCTACAATGAGCAGTTCTTC. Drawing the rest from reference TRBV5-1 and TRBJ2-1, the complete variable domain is KAGVTQTPRYLIKTRGQQVTLSCSPISGHRSVSWYQQTPGQGLQFLFEYFSETQRNKGNFPGRFSGRQFSNSRSEMNVSTLELGDSALYLCASSSGLAGYNEQFFGPGTRLTVL.

CDR3 region: CASSPGIGRGRDTGELFF. Here the CDR3 DNA reads TGTGCCAGCAGCCCCGGGATTGGGCGGGGCAGAGACACCGGGGAGCTGTTTTTT. The chain recombines TRBV7-2 with TRBJ2-2; D may be TRBD2 (6 bases). Germline-derived CDR1 and CDR2 are SGHTA and FQGNSA. V was shortened by 5 bases and J by 3 bases, with 22 bases between the two germline ends. The CDR3 is made up of 18 amino acids.

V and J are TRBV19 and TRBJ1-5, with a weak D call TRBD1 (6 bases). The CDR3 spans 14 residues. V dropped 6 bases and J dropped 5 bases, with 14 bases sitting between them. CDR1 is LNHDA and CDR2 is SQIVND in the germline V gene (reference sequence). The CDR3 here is CASSLDRSYQPQHF. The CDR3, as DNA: TGTGCCAGTAGCCTCGACAGGTCTTATCAGCCCCAGCATTTT.

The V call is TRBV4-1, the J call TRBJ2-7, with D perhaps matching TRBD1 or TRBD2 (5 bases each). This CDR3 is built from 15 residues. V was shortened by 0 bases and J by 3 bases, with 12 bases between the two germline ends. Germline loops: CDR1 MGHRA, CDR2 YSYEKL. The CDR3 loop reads CASSQDLRDVYEQYF. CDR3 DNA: TGCGCCAGCAGCCAAGATCTCAGGGACGTCTACGAGCAGTACTTC.

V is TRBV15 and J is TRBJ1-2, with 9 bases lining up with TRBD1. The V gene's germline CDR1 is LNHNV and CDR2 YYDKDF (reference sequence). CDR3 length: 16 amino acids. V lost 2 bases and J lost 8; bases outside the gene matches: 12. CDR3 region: CATSRSGQGIAEGYTF. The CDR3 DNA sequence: TGTGCCACCAGCAGATCCGGACAGGGGATAGCGGAAGGCTACACCTTC.

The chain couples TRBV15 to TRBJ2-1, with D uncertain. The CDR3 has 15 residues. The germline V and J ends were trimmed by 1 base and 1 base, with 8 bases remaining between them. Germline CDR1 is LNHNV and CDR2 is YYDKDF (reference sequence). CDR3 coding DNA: TGTGCCACCAGCAGAGGTGGGGTTTCCTACAATGAGCAGTTCTTC. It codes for CATSRGGVSYNEQFF.

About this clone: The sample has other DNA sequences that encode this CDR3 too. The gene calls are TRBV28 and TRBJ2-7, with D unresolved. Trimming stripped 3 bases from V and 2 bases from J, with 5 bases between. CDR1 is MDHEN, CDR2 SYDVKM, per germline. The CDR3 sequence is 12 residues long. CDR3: CASSFGTYEQYF. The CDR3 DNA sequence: TGTGCCAGCAGTTTCGGAACCTACGAGCAGTACTTC. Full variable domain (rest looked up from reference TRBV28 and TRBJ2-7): DVKVTQSSRYLVKRTGEKVFLECVQDMDHENMFWYRQDPGLGLRLIYFSYDVKMKEKGDIPEGYSVSREKKERFSLILESASTNQTSMYLCASSFGTYEQYFGPGTRLTVT.

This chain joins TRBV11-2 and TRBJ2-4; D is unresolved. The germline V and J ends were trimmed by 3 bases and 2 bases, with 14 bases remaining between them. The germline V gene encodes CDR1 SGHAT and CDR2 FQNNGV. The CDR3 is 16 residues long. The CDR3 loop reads CASSLWAEPPKNIQYF. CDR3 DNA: TGTGCCAGCAGCTTGTGGGCGGAACCTCCCAAAAACATTCAGTACTTC.

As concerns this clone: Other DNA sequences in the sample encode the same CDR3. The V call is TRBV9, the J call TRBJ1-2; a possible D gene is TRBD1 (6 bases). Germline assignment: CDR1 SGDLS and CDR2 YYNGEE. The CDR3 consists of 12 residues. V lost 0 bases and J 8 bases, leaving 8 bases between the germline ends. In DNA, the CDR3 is TGTGCCAGCAGCGTAGCAGGGGAAGGCTACACCTTC. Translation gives CASSVAGEGYTF.

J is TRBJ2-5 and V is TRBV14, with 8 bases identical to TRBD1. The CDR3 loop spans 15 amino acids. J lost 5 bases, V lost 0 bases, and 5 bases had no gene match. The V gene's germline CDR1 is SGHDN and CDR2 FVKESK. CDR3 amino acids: CASSQDWGQVETQYF. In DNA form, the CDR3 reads TGTGCCAGCAGCCAAGATTGGGGACAGGTGGAGACCCAGTACTTC.

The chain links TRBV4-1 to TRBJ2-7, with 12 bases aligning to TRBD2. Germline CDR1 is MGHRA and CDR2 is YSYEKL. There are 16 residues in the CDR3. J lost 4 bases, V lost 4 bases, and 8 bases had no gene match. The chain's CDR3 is CASSLRLAGVAYEQYF. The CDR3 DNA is TGCGCCAGCAGCCTCCGACTAGCGGGAGTGGCGTACGAGCAGTACTTC.